These T cell receptor beta chains were read from a single sample in a study of cytomegalovirus exposure and HLA in healthy donors. Generated by immunoSEQ multiplex PCR, the TCRdb table keeps only in-frame clones and is missing some. The data show about 160,000 clones, 70% to 90% seen once. Material for sequencing was PBMCs. Receptors were obtained from a woman aged 25 to 39 in good health and CMV-seronegative. Both conserved end residues are part of each CDR3. D genes are given only for firm matches. The size of a clone is reported for some rows only, either as once, few or many, or as a class for expanded clones.

j_gene | d_gene | v_gene | abundance | CDR3nt | CDR3aa
TRBJ2-7 | TRBD1 | TRBV13 | - | TGTGCCAGCAGCTTACTTGCCGGGACAGGTCTCCTACGTGAGCAGTACTTC | CASSLLAGTGLLREQYF
TRBJ2-7 | - | TRBV9 | - | TGTGCCAGCAGCGTAGGTCGGCAGGGTAGTAAGCAGTACTTC | CASSVGRQGSKQYF
TRBJ2-3 | - | TRBV6-1 | - | TGTGCCAGCCCCGAACCAGAGGCAGATACGCAGTATTTT | CASPEPEADTQYF
TRBJ1-5 | - | TRBV6-1 | few | TGTGCCAGCAGTGAAGCAGCAGGGTGGCGGCAGCCCCAGCATTTT | CASSEAAGWRQPQHF
TRBJ2-1 | TRBD2 | TRBV19 | once | TGTGCCAGTAGTACGCCGGCGGGGGGCTACAATGAGCAGTTCTTC | CASSTPAGGYNEQFF
TRBJ1-1 | - | TRBV14 | - | TGTGCCAGCAGCCAAGATCTAATGAACACTGAAGCTTTCTTT | CASSQDLMNTEAFF
TRBJ2-1 | TRBD1 | TRBV7-7 | - | TGTGCCAGCAGCTTAAAGGCAGGGGGCATCTACAATGAGCAGTTCTTC | CASSLKAGGIYNEQFF
TRBJ2-7 | TRBD1 | TRBV10-3 | - | TGTGCCATCAGTGAGGGGGACAGGGTGTCCTACGAGCAGTACTTC | CAISEGDRVSYEQYF
TRBJ1-2 | - | TRBV27 | - | TGTGCCAGCACCCCGACAGGCCAAACGGGCTATGGCTACACCTTC | CASTPTGQTGYGYTF
TRBJ2-5 | - | TRBV5-1 | - | TGCGTCAGCAGCTTGCGCCAAGAGACCCAGTACTTC | CVSSLRQETQYF
TRBJ1-1 | TRBD1 | TRBV28 | - | TGTGCCAGCAGCCCCCCCGGGACAGGGTCAACTGAAGCTTTCTTT | CASSPPGTGSTEAFF
TRBJ2-1 | TRBD2 | TRBV6-6 | - | TGTGCCAGCGCGACCCAAGCGGGGAGAAATGAGCAGTTCTTC | CASATQAGRNEQFF
TRBJ1-2 | - | TRBV19 | once | TGTGCCAGTAGGGGCGTCGGCTACACCTTC | CASRGVGYTF
TRBJ2-7 | - | TRBV27 | - | TGTGCCAGCGGATTCAGGGAGCAGTACTTC | CASGFREQYF
TRBJ1-2 | - | TRBV19 | - | TGTGCCAGTAGACCTACTTACTCGTTCGCGAACTATGGCTACACCTTC | CASRPTYSFANYGYTF
TRBJ1-2 | - | TRBV7-2 | - | TGTGCCAGCAGCTTCACAGGGACCTATGGCTACACCTTC | CASSFTGTYGYTF
TRBJ1-2 | - | TRBV28 | - | TGTGCCAGCAACCCCCCTGGGGGCGGGGGGGGAATCTATGGCTACACCTTC | CASNPPGGGGGIYGYTF
TRBJ1-2 | - | TRBV28 | - | TGTGCCAGCAGTTTCGGGGGGAGCTATGGCTACACCTTC | CASSFGGSYGYTF
TRBJ2-1 | TRBD2 | TRBV10-2 | - | TGCGCCAGCAGTGCGACTAGCGGGTACTACAATGAGCAGTTCTTC | CASSATSGYYNEQFF
TRBJ2-7 | TRBD2 | TRBV15 | - | TGTGCCACCGGGCGGGGGGCGACCTACGAGCAGTACTTC | CATGRGATYEQYF
TRBJ2-2 | TRBD1 | TRBV5-4 | - | TGTGCCAGCAGCTTGGGGACAGGGAACACCGGGGAGCTGTTTTTT | CASSLGTGNTGELFF
TRBJ2-7 | TRBD1 | TRBV5-6 | - | TGTGCCAGCAGCTTTCCTGGGACAGGGGGGAACGAGCAGTACTTC | CASSFPGTGGNEQYF
TRBJ1-1 | TRBD1 | TRBV19 | few | TGTGCCAGTACCCCGGAGACAGGGATCACTGAAGCTTTCTTT | CASTPETGITEAFF
TRBJ1-2 | TRBD1 | TRBV6-5 | - | TGTGCCAGCAGGCCCGGGACAGGGGGTTACTATGGCTACACCTTC | CASRPGTGGYYGYTF
TRBJ1-1 | - | TRBV18 | - | TGTGCCAGCTCACCAGAATACCAGGGTGAAGCTTTCTTT | CASSPEYQGEAFF
TRBJ1-1 | - | TRBV7-6 | - | TGTGCCAGCAGCCCGGGACAAGCTAACACTGAAGCTTTCTTT | CASSPGQANTEAFF
TRBJ2-1 | - | TRBV4-1 | - | TGCGCCCCTCAGCGGCGGGGCGATGAGCAGTTCTTC | CAPQRRGDEQFF
TRBJ1-4 | - | TRBV4-1 | many | TGCGCCAGCAGCCAAGTGGGCAGGGGTAACAAAAAACTGTTTTTT | CASSQVGRGNKKLFF
TRBJ1-2 | - | TRBV28 | - | TGTGCCAGCAGTTTAGGGCCCCGGGGCTACACCTTC | CASSLGPRGYTF
TRBJ2-7 | TRBD1 | TRBV19 | - | TGTGCCAGTAGTTCGGAGGGACAGGGAAGAGTCGAGCAGTACTTC | CASSSEGQGRVEQYF
TRBJ2-7 | TRBD1 | TRBV25-1 | - | TGTGCCAGCAGTGACCTAACAGGGGACCCCTACGAGCAGTACTTC | CASSDLTGDPYEQYF
TRBJ2-5 | TRBD1 | TRBV4-2 | - | TGTGCCAGCAGCCAGGGGAACCTCGGGGCAGGGGGAGAGACCCAGTACTTC | CASSQGNLGAGGETQYF
TRBJ2-7 | - | TRBV21-1 | - | TGTGCCAGCAGCAAAGAATGGTGGCTAGCGGGAGTATTCTACGAGCAGTACTTC | CASSKEWWLAGVFYEQYF
TRBJ1-3 | TRBD1 | TRBV27 | - | TGTGCCAGCAGTTTAACAGGGGCGAACTCTGGAAACACCATATATTTT | CASSLTGANSGNTIYF
TRBJ1-2 | - | TRBV30 | - | TGTGCCTGGAGCGCGAACCGAGGCTATGGCTACACCTTC | CAWSANRGYGYTF
TRBJ2-3 | TRBD2 | TRBV29-1 | many | TGCAGCGTTGAAGAGACTAGCGGGGGTACGCAGTATTTT | CSVEETSGGTQYF
TRBJ1-1 | - | TRBV7-2 | few | TGTGCCAGCAGCTCGAACAAAAACACTGAAGCTTTCTTT | CASSSNKNTEAFF
TRBJ2-7 | - | TRBV28 | - | TGTGCCAGCAGTTTATCGCCGACATTAAGGATCGAGCAGTACTTC | CASSLSPTLRIEQYF
TRBJ2-7 | - | TRBV15 | - | TGTGCCACCAGCAGAGCGGCAGGGACATCCTACGAGCAGTACTTC | CATSRAAGTSYEQYF
TRBJ2-2 | - | TRBV6-1 | - | TGTGCCAGCAGTAGGGACATTCTCGGGGAGCTGTTTTTT | CASSRDILGELFF
TRBJ2-5 | - | TRBV11-2 | - | TGTGCCAGCAGCCTATTCCGGGGGGCCGGTGAGACCCAGTACTTC | CASSLFRGAGETQYF
TRBJ2-5 | TRBD2 | TRBV7-2 | - | TGTGCCAGCAGCTTCCCGGGGCTAGCGGGGGTATGGGAGACCCAGTACTTC | CASSFPGLAGVWETQYF
TRBJ1-2 | TRBD1 | TRBV2 | - | TGTGCCAGTCCCAAGGGGGGACAGGGGACCCGCGAGGCCTATGGCTACACCTTC | CASPKGGQGTREAYGYTF
TRBJ2-7 | - | TRBV7-2 | - | TGTGCCAGCAGATCAAGAGGGACTGTCTACGAGCAGTACTTC | CASRSRGTVYEQYF
TRBJ2-1 | - | TRBV7-9 | - | TGTGCCAGCAGCCGGGGACTCGACGAGGCGCCATTCTTC | CASSRGLDEAPFF
TRBJ2-7 | TRBD1 | TRBV30 | - | TGTGCCTGGGGACCCGGGACAGGCACCTACGAGCAGTACTTC | CAWGPGTGTYEQYF
TRBJ2-5 | TRBD2 | TRBV5-1 | - | TGCGCCAGCAGCTTGGCGGCGGGGGGCGTCGCCCCTCAAGAGACCCAGTACTTC | CASSLAAGGVAPQETQYF
TRBJ1-1 | - | TRBV7-2 | - | TGTGCCAGCAGCTTATGGAGCTTGAACACTGAAGCTTTCTTT | CASSLWSLNTEAFF
TRBJ1-2 | - | TRBV7-2 | - | TGTGCCAGCAGCTCGGACAGACCGACCCTAGGCTATGGCTACACCTTC | CASSSDRPTLGYGYTF
TRBJ1-4 | - | TRBV27 | - | TGTGCCAGCTCGGGCTTTAGGGGTGAAAAACTGTTTTTT | CASSGFRGEKLFF
TRBJ2-7 | - | TRBV27 | - | TGTGCCAGCAGCCCCTCGCAGGGGTTTTACCACGAGCAGTACTTC | CASSPSQGFYHEQYF
TRBJ1-6 | - | TRBV30 | - | TGTGCCCGGCGCAGGGGAGATAATTCACCCCTCCACTTT | CARRRGDNSPLHF
TRBJ2-7 | TRBD1 | TRBV27 | - | TGTGCCAGCAGTTTAAAACAGGGGTGGAACGAGCAGTACTTC | CASSLKQGWNEQYF
TRBJ1-6 | TRBD1 | TRBV6-6 | - | TGTGCCAGCAGTACAGGGGGCTTTGGGGATTCACCCCTCCACTTT | CASSTGGFGDSPLHF
TRBJ2-7 | - | TRBV15 | - | TGTGCCACTGGGGGGATAGAAACCCGCTACGAGCAGTACTTC | CATGGIETRYEQYF